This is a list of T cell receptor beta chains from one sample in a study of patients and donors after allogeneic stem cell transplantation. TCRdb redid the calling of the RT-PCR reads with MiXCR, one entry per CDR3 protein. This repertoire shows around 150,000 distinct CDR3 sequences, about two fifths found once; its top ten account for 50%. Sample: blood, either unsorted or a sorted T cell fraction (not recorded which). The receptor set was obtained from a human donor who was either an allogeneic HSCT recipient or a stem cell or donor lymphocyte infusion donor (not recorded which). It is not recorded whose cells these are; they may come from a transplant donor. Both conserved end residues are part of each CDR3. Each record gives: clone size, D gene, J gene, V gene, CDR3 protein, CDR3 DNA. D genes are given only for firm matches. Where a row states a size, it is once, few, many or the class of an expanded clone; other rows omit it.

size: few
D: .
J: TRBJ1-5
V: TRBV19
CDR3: CASSIWPESQPQHF
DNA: TGTGCCAGTAGTATCTGGCCAGAAAGTCAGCCCCAGCATTTT

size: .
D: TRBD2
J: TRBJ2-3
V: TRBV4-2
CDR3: CATGLAGGTGTDTQYF
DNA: TGTGCCACCGGACTAGCGGGGGGAACTGGCACAGATACGCAGTATTTT

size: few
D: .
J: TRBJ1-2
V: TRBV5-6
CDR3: CASSLPGYGYTF
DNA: TGTGCCAGCAGCTTGCCGGGCTATGGCTACACCTTC

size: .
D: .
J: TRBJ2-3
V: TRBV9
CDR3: CASSVVSGTDTQYF
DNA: TGTGCCAGCAGCGTAGTTTCTGGGACAGATACGCAGTATTTT

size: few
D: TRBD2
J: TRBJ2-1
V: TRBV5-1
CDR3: CASSEISGGALLSYNEQFF
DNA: TGCGCCAGCAGCGAGATTAGCGGGGGGGCCCTCCTCTCCTACAATGAGCAGTTCTTC

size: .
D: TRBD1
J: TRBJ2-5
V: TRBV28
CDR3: CASTPAGQGAKTQYF
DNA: TGTGCCAGCACCCCGGCGGGACAGGGGGCGAAGACCCAGTACTTC

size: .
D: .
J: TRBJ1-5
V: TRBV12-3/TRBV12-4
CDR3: CASSFEGGQPQHF
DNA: TGTGCCAGCAGTTTTGAGGGAGGACAGCCCCAGCATTTT

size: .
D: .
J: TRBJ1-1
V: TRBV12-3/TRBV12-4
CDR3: CASRSAVGQVAFF
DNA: TGTGCCAGCAGGAGCGCGGTGGGGCAGGTAGCTTTCTTT

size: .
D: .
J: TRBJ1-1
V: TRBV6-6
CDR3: CASSYPGSRTVNTEAFF
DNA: TGTGCCAGCAGTTACCCGGGCTCTCGGACAGTGAACACTGAAGCTTTCTTT

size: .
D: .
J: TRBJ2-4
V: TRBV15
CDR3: CATSREVIGGIIQYF
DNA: TGTGCCACCAGCAGAGAAGTCATAGGGGGAATCATTCAGTACTTC

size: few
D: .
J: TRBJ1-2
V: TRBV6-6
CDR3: CASSYTPSRTGGGYTF
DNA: TGTGCCAGCAGTTACACACCTTCTCGGACGGGCGGTGGCTACACCTTC

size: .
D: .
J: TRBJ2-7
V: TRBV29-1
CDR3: CSVERTLGEQYF
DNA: TGCAGCGTTGAGAGGACCCTAGGCGAGCAGTACTTC

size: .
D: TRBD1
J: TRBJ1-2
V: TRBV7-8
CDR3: CASSRGTGANNGYTF
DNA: TGTGCCAGCAGCCGGGGCACAGGGGCGAATAATGGCTACACCTTC

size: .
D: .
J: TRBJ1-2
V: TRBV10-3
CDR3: CAITEGDGYTF
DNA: TGTGCCATCACCGAGGGAGATGGCTACACCTTC

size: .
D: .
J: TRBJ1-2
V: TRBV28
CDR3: CASGAVQNGYTF
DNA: TGTGCCAGCGGGGCGGTACAAAATGGCTACACCTTC

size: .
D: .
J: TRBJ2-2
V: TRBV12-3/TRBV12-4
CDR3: CASSSPGTGELFF
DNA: TGTGCCAGCAGTTCACCAGGGACCGGGGAGCTGTTTTTT

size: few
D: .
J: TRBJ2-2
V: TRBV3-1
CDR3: CASTPRAGMTGELFF
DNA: TGTGCCAGCACCCCCCGGGCAGGGATGACCGGGGAGCTGTTTTTT

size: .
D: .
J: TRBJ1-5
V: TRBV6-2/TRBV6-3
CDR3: CASSKWGEGGNQPQHF
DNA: TGTGCCAGCAGCAAATGGGGGGAGGGAGGCAATCAGCCCCAGCATTTT

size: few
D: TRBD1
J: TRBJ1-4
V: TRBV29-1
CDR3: CSVRDRGQEKLFF
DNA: TGCAGCGTCCGGGACAGGGGGCAAGAAAAACTGTTTTTT

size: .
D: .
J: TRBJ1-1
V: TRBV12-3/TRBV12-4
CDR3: CASSSRETNTEAFF
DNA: TGTGCCAGCAGTTCCAGGGAGACGAACACTGAAGCTTTCTTT

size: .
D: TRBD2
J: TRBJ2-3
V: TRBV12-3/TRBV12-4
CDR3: CASSNGGAGTDTQYF
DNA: TGTGCCAGCAGCAACGGGGGGGCAGGTACAGATACGCAGTATTTT

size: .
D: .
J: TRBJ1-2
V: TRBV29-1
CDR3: CSVAQDYGYTF
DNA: TGCAGCGTTGCTCAGGACTATGGCTACACCTTC

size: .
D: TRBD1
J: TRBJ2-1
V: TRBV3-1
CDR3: CASSHDRGGEQFF
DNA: TGTGCCAGCAGCCACGACAGGGGCGGTGAGCAGTTCTTC

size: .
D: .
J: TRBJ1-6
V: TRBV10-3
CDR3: CAISAGPENSPLHF
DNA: TGTGCCATCAGTGCTGGACCAGAGAATTCACCCCTCCACTTT

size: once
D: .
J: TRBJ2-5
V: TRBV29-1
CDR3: CSVEDFLGGQETQYF
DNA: TGCAGCGTTGAAGACTTTCTTGGGGGGCAAGAGACCCAGTACTTC

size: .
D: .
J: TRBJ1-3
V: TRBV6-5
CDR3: CASSYEGSGNTIYF
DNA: TGTGCCAGCAGTTACGAGGGATCTGGAAACACCATATATTTT

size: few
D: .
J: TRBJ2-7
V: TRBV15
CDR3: CATSRDPLRGIPYEQYF
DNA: TGTGCCACCAGCAGAGATCCATTGAGGGGAATCCCCTACGAGCAGTACTTC

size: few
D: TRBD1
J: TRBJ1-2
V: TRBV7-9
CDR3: CASSLGTGEEDGYTF
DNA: TGTGCCAGCAGCTTAGGGACAGGGGAGGAGGATGGCTACACCTTC

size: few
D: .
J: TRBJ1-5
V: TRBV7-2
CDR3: CASSTTGGGYQPQHF
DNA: TGTGCCAGCAGCACAACCGGAGGGGGGTATCAACCCCAGCATTTT

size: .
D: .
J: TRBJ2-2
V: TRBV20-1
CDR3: CSATPRRGPGELFF
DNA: TGCAGTGCTACCCCCCGCAGGGGACCCGGGGAGCTGTTTTTT

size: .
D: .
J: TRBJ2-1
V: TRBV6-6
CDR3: CASSLTGSYNEQFF
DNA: TGTGCCAGCAGTCTCACAGGATCCTACAATGAGCAGTTCTTC

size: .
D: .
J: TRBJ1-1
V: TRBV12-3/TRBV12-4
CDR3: CASSLWFLGPLNTEAFF
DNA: TGTGCCAGCAGTTTATGGTTTCTGGGGCCTTTGAACACTGAAGCTTTCTTT

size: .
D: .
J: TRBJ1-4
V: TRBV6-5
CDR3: CASNPALNEKLFF
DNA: TGTGCCAGCAACCCCGCCCTTAATGAAAAACTGTTTTTT